The sequence of this T cell receptor beta chain was determined in a study of identifying expanded T cells in peripheral blood. General observations from the study: Technical replicates showed roughly 1.2 changed clones; roughly two weeks 15 to 20; four weeks 19. Two-week clone count variance significantly increased as total template count grew.

Trimming cost V 4 bases and J 3 bases, with 15 bases left between them. Germline CDR1 is MDHEN and CDR2 is SYDVKM. The CDR3 contains 15 residues. This clone was counted at least ten times. Its antigen is still unknown. During the collection period, no donor immune events like infections were recorded. Clones were sequenced by immunoSEQ multiplex PCR, and TCRdb holds only the in-frame ones, with some missing. The sample gives about 90,000 clones, 70% to 90% of which show up once; 5.6% is in the top ten. The sample was blood. This receptor was obtained from a person aged 18 to 75 in good health. The chain couples TRBV28 to TRBJ1-2; D is perhaps TRBD1 (5 bases). CDR3: CASSSGPGYHYGYTF. For the CDR3, the DNA is TGTGCCAGCAGTTCGGGACCAGGGTACCACTATGGCTACACCTTC.